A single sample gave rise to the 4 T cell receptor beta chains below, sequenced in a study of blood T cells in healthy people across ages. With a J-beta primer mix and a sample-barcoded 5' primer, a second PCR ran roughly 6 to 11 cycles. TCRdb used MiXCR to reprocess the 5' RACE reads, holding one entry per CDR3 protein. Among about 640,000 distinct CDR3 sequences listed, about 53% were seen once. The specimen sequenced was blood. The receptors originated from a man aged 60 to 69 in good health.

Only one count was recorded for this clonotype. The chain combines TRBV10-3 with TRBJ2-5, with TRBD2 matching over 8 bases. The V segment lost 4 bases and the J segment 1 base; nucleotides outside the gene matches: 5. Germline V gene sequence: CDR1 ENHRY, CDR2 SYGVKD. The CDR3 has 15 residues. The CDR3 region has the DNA TGTGCCATCAGTGGCTCGGGAGGGTTCCAAGAGACCCAGTACTTC. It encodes CAISGSGGFQETQYF.

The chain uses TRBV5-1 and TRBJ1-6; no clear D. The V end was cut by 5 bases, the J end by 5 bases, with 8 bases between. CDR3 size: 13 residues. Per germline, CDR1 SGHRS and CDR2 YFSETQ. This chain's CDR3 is CASRRRDNSPLHF. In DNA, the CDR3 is TGCGCCAGCAGAAGACGTGATAATTCACCCCTCCACTTT.

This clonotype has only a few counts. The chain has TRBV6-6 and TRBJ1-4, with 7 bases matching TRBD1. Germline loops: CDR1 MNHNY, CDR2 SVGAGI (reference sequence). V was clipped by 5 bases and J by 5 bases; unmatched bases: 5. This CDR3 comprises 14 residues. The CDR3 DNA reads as TGTGCCAGCAGTCCGGGACAGATGAATGAAAAACTGTTTTTT. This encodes CASSPGQMNEKLFF.

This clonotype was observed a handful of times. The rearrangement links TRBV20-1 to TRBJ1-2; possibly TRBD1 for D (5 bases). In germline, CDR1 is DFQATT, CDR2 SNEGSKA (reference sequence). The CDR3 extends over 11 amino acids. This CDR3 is CSEGGVDGYTF. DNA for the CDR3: TGCAGCGAAGGAGGGGTTGATGGCTACACCTTC.